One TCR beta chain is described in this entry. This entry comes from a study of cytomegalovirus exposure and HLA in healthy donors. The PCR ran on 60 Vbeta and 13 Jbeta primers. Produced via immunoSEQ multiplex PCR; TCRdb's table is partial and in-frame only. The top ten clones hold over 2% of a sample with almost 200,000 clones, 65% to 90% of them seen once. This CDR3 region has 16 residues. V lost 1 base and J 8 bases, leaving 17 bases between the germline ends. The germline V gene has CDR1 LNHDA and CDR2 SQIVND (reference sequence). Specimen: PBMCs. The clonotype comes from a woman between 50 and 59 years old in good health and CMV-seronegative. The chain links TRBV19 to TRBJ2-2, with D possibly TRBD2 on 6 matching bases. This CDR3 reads CASSIGLGLAPGELFF. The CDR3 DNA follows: TGTGCCAGTAGTATAGGCCTGGGACTGGCACCGGGGGAGCTGTTTTTT.